The 32 T cell receptor beta chains given below trace back to one sample, sequenced in a study of T cells in Graves' hyperthyroidism and ophthalmopathy (dated by TCRdb to about 2019). Library method: multiplex PCR. Sequencing was carried out with an Illumina HiSeq 2000. TCR beta CDR3 regions were amplified from RNA transcripts. A first-round RT-PCR of the TCR CDR3 used the HTBI primer set with the Qiagen OneStep RT-PCR kit. TCRdb ran its own pipeline on the public reads, namely fastp trimming at Q25 and MiXCR clone calling, and kept in-frame beta chains. Every CDR3 protein is listed once, alongside the most common genes and DNA of its rows. In all, the sample holds a few hundred thousand distinct CDR3 sequences, and approximately 13% of those were seen once. The ten largest account for 30% to 40% of the sample. Material for sequencing was blood. These receptors came from a woman aged 40-49 years with Graves' ophthalmopathy.

This clonotype was detected many times. V gene TRBV19 combines with J gene TRBJ1-1, with TRBD1 as a possible D gene (6 bases). The V and J ends lost 3 bases and 4 bases respectively, with 9 bases between them. Germline CDR1 LNHDA, CDR2 SQIVND (reference sequence). There are 13 residues in the CDR3. CDR3 sequence reads: CASSIIGGTEAFF. CDR3 nucleotides: TGTGCCAGTAGTATCATAGGGGGCACTGAAGCTTTCTTT.

This clonotype was detected ten times or more. J is TRBJ2-7 and V is TRBV20-1, with TRBD2 matching over 8 bases. Germline assignment: CDR1 DFQATT and CDR2 SNEGSKA (reference sequence). Germline trimming cut 6 bases from V and 6 bases from J; bases unmatched to any gene: 16. The CDR3 is 15 amino acids. The CDR3 sequence is CSAQTPAGVGGEQYF. The CDR3 DNA is TGCAGTGCGCAGACCCCAGCGGGGGTGGGGGGCGAGCAGTACTTC.

This clonotype was seen at least ten times. J is TRBJ1-2 and V is TRBV20-1, with D perhaps matching TRBD1 (6 bases). The germline V gene encodes CDR1 DFQATT and CDR2 SNEGSKA (reference sequence). This CDR3 comprises 12 residues. Between the trimmed V and J ends, which lost 4 bases and 4 bases, there was a span of 10 bases. The CDR3 region has the DNA TGCAGTGCTATAGCGGGGGCCTATGGCTACACCTTC. Its translation: CSAIAGAYGYTF.

This clonotype showed up many times. The chain employs TRBV6-5 and TRBJ2-7, with D possibly TRBD1 on 6 matching bases. V was cut by 0 bases and J by 3 bases, with 18 bases left in between. Germline lookup yields CDR1 MNHEY and CDR2 SVGAGI. The CDR3 is 17 residues long. CDR3 region: CASSYSTYRALDYEQYF. CDR3 in DNA: TGTGCCAGCAGTTACTCGACTTACAGGGCCCTGGACTACGAGCAGTACTTC.

This clonotype came up many times. The chain links TRBV6-1 to TRBJ1-1, with 7 bases fitting TRBD1. The CDR3 loop spans 15 amino acids. Germline assignment: CDR1 MNHNS and CDR2 SASEGT. V lost 4 bases to trimming and J lost 6 bases; unmatched junction nucleotides: 11. In DNA, the CDR3 is TGTGCCAGCAGTGGTGGAGGGGGCCGGGGATCTGAAGCTTTCTTT. As protein: CASSGGGGRGSEAFF.

J is TRBJ1-1 and V is TRBV20-1; D ambiguous. Germline V gene sequence: CDR1 DFQATT, CDR2 SNEGSKA (reference sequence). Trimming removed 4 bases at V and 0 bases at J, with 15 bases between. CDR3 length: 15 residues. The CDR3 bases are TGCAGTGCTACGACGAGCGAAGCCATGAACACTGAAGCTTTCTTT. It encodes CSATTSEAMNTEAFF.

The chain carries TRBV19 and TRBJ1-5, with no clear D. The CDR3 consists of 13 residues. CDR1 and CDR2 from the germline V gene are LNHDA and SQIVND (reference sequence). V was clipped by 4 bases and J by 4 bases, with 8 bases between them. CDR3 sequence: CASSTYGNQPQHF. CDR3 bases: TGTGCCAGTAGTACTTACGGGAATCAGCCCCAGCATTTT.

Many counts were recorded for this clonotype. The chain employs TRBV2 and TRBJ2-2; D unresolved. The V gene lost 2 bases and the J gene lost 5 bases, with 12 bases spanning the gap. CDR3 size: 15 residues. CDR1 SNHLY and CDR2 FYNNEI come from the germline V gene. Written as DNA, the CDR3 is TGTGCCAGCAGTGAACTTCCCCATGGGACCGGGGAGCTGTTTTTT. Amino acids: CASSELPHGTGELFF.

This clonotype was found many times. This chain connects TRBV24-1 to TRBJ2-7; possible D gene TRBD2, 6 bases. The V end was cut by 3 bases, the J end by 5 bases, with 13 bases between. CDR1 KGHDR and CDR2 SFDVKD come from the germline V gene. This CDR3 contains 14 residues. For the CDR3, the DNA is TGTGCCACCAGTGATCCGCGGGACGTTCACGAGCAGTACTTC. Amino acid sequence: CATSDPRDVHEQYF.

Concerning this clonotype itself: A much larger clone lies one base from this, so it may be a read error. The chain carries TRBV6-2 or TRBV6-3 and TRBJ2-7; D call uncertain. The V end was cut by 4 bases, the J end by 2 bases, with 9 bases between. The germline V gene has CDR1 MNHEY and CDR2 SVGEGT. This CDR3 is built from 13 residues. CDR3 residues: CASSCRLAYEQYF. The CDR3 coding sequence is TGTGCCAGCAGTTGTCGCCTAGCCTACGAGCAGTACTTC.

The rearrangement uses TRBV9 and TRBJ2-1; 11 positions match TRBD2. The CDR3 has 15 amino acids. Trimming at V came to 2 bases and at J to 10 bases, leaving 8 bases not matched to a gene. Per the germline V gene, CDR1 is SGDLS and CDR2 is YYNGEE. The CDR3 spells CASSVGTSGLGEQFF. The CDR3 bases are TGTGCCAGCAGCGTCGGGACTAGCGGCCTAGGGGAGCAGTTCTTC.

The sample holds many counts of this clonotype. The gene calls are TRBV12-3 or TRBV12-4 and TRBJ1-1; D gene ambiguous. The CDR3 spans 13 residues. The V gene lost 2 bases and the J gene lost 4 bases, with 8 bases spanning the gap. The DNA for the CDR3 is TGTGCCAGCAGTTTAATAAGAGGCACTGAAGCTTTCTTT. Protein sequence: CASSLIRGTEAFF.

Ten or more counts support this clonotype. This chain's CDR3 is CASGGTGGDEQFF. Written as DNA, the CDR3 is TGTGCCAGCGGTGGGACTGGGGGCGATGAGCAGTTCTTC. The chain couples TRBV2 to TRBJ2-1; D tentatively fits TRBD1 or TRBD2 (6 bases each). V dropped 8 bases and J dropped 8 bases, with 16 bases sitting between them. The germline gives CDR1 SNHLY, CDR2 FYNNEI. The CDR3 runs 13 residues. Using reference TRBV2 and TRBJ2-1 for the parts outside the CDR3, the full variable domain is EPEVTQTPSHQVTQMGQEVILRCVPISNHLYFYWYRQILGQKVEFLVSFYNNEISEKSEIFDDQFSVERPDGSNFTLKIRSTKLEDSAMYFCASGGTGGDEQFFGPGTRLTVL.

The J gene is TRBJ1-4, the V gene TRBV12-3 or TRBV12-4, with 7 bases aligning to TRBD1. There are 16 residues in the CDR3. V dropped 5 bases and J dropped 3; count of bases not matched to a gene: 9. The CDR3, as DNA: TGTGCCAGCAGTGACTCAGGGGGGAGGTCTAATGAAAAACTGTTTTTT. The encoded protein is CASSDSGGRSNEKLFF.

The table lists this clonotype with many counts. The chain recombines TRBV5-1 with TRBJ2-1, with D uncertain. This CDR3 is 12 amino acids long. Germline loops: CDR1 SGHRS, CDR2 YFSETQ. Trimming removed 0 bases from V and 9 bases from J, with 7 bases in between. The CDR3 coding sequence is TGCGCCAGCAGCTTGGGCAACGGTGAGCAGTTCTTC. It is translated as CASSLGNGEQFF.

The sample holds many counts of this clonotype. J is TRBJ2-5 and V is TRBV13, with 10 bases fitting TRBD2. The CDR3 totals 16 residues. V shed 1 base, J shed 3 bases, and the junction held 5 bases outside the gene matches. CDR1 PRHDT and CDR2 FYEKMQ come from the germline V gene (reference sequence). CDR3 sequence (DNA): TGTGCCAGCAGCTTAGCTAGCGGGAGAGGGGAAGAGACCCAGTACTTC. Protein product: CASSLASGRGEETQYF.

There are many counts of this clonotype. This chain uses TRBV7-2 with TRBJ2-1; D is unresolved. The CDR3 extends over 12 amino acids. V was pared by 4 bases and J by 11 bases, with 12 bases between. Germline V lookup: CDR1 SGHTA, CDR2 FQGNSA. The CDR3 DNA sequence: TGTGCCAGCAGCTCCCCAGGCACTAAGCAGTTCTTC. As protein: CASSSPGTKQFF.

The genes are TRBV5-4 and TRBJ1-2; 10 positions agree with TRBD1. The CDR3 extends over 14 amino acids. CDR1 and CDR2 (germline): SGHNT, YYREEE (reference sequence). The trim removed 3 bases at V and 6 bases at J, leaving 5 bases unmatched. The CDR3 spells CASSSGTGDHGYTF. CDR3 coding DNA: TGTGCCAGCAGCTCCGGGACAGGGGACCATGGCTACACCTTC.

This chain connects TRBV5-1 to TRBJ2-2; D may be TRBD2 (6 bases). There are 15 residues in the CDR3. Trimming removed 0 bases at V and 5 bases at J, with 11 bases between. CDR1 and CDR2 from the germline V gene are SGHRS and YFSETQ. The CDR3 DNA reads TGCGCCAGCAGCTTGGATCCGGGGGTGACCGGGGAGCTGTTTTTT. Encoded protein: CASSLDPGVTGELFF.

This clonotype was seen repeatedly, ten times or more. The chain recombines TRBV24-1 with TRBJ1-1; D call uncertain. From germline, CDR1 is KGHDR and CDR2 SFDVKD. Between the trimmed V and J ends, which lost 7 bases and 0 bases, there was a span of 11 bases. This CDR3 comprises 14 residues. The CDR3 region is CATRKSALNTEAFF. CDR3 coding DNA: TGTGCCACCAGGAAATCAGCCTTGAACACTGAAGCTTTCTTT.

This clonotype was counted ten times or more. The chain uses TRBV10-2 and TRBJ2-2; TRBD2 agrees at 14 bases. After removal of 5 bases from V and 5 bases from J, the junction contained 4 bases not matched to a gene. This CDR3 comprises 16 residues. Per the germline V gene, CDR1 is WSHSY and CDR2 is SAAADI. The CDR3 DNA reads as TGCGCCAGCAGTTTGACTAGCGGGAGGGTTACCGGGGAGCTGTTTTTT. Protein product: CASSLTSGRVTGELFF.

This chain links TRBV9 with TRBJ2-1; 8 bases are shared with TRBD2. The junction had 8 bases not matched to a gene; V was cut back by 0 bases and J by 6 bases. Germline V gene data show CDR1 as SGDLS and CDR2 as YYNGEE. The CDR3 extends over 16 amino acids. The CDR3 coding sequence is TGTGCCAGCAGCGTAGGGGGATCGGGACTAGGCAATGAGCAGTTCTTC. It is translated as CASSVGGSGLGNEQFF.

This clonotype has ten or more counts. This chain connects TRBV11-2 to TRBJ1-4; the D gene is possibly TRBD1 (5 bases). The V gene lost 1 base and the J gene lost 8 bases, with 14 bases spanning the gap. CDR1 and CDR2 (germline): SGHAT, FQNNGV. This CDR3 comprises 15 residues. DNA for the CDR3: TGTGCCAGCAGCTTAGCCCACCTCAGGGAAGAAAAACTGTTTTTT. This encodes CASSLAHLREEKLFF.

The J gene is TRBJ2-7, the V gene TRBV7-9, with TRBD2 as a possible D gene (5 bases). Germline V CDR1 and CDR2: SEHNR, FQNEAQ (reference sequence). V gave up 1 base and J gave up 1 base, with 8 bases separating them. The CDR3 is 14 residues long. CDR3 coding DNA: TGTGCCAGCAGCTTAGACTGGAGGTCCTACGAGCAGTACTTC. This sequence encodes CASSLDWRSYEQYF.

This rearrangement joins TRBV19 to TRBJ1-2, with 7 bases identical to TRBD1. The CDR3 totals 13 residues. V lost 3 bases to trimming and J lost 4 bases; unmatched junction nucleotides: 2. Germline V gives CDR1 LNHDA, CDR2 SQIVND (reference sequence). The CDR3 sequence is CASSIGTAYGYTF. CDR3 DNA: TGTGCCAGTAGTATCGGGACAGCCTATGGCTACACCTTC.

The chain recombines TRBV6-2 or TRBV6-3 with TRBJ1-1; D might be TRBD1 (6 bases). CDR1 is MNHEY, CDR2 SVGEGT, per germline. CDR3 length: 16 amino acids. V lost 0 bases, J lost 3 bases, and 14 bases lay in between. CDR3 loop: CASSYSTGTTHTEAFF. CDR3 DNA sequence: TGTGCCAGCAGTTACTCGACCGGGACAACCCACACTGAAGCTTTCTTT.

The chain is built from TRBV28 and TRBJ2-5; no clear D gene. The V end lost 7 bases, the J end lost 7 bases, and 10 bases lay between the germline ends. The length of the CDR3 is 11 residues. The germline CDR1 and CDR2 sequences are MDHEN and SYDVKM. The CDR3 sequence: CASIGSGTQYF. The CDR3 nucleotides read TGTGCCAGCATCGGCTCAGGGACCCAGTACTTC.

The V call is TRBV6-4, the J call TRBJ2-2, with a possible D match to TRBD2 (5 bases). The CDR3 spans 15 residues. Trimming took off 6 bases at V and 3 bases at J, with 14 bases between the two ends. CDR1 and CDR2 from the germline V gene are MRHNA and SNTAGT. CDR3 nucleotides: TGTGCCAGCAGGGAAATACGGGGAGACACCGGGGAGCTGTTTTTT. It codes for CASREIRGDTGELFF.

This clonotype was found many times. The genes are TRBV7-9 and TRBJ2-7, with D perhaps being TRBD1 or TRBD2 (5 bases each). The CDR3 covers 15 residues. Trimming pared 3 bases from V and 4 bases from J, leaving 16 bases between. CDR1 is SEHNR and CDR2 is FQNEAQ in the germline V gene (reference sequence). In DNA, the CDR3 is TGTGCCAGCAGCTTCGGTGACAGCCGAGGGTACGAGCAGTACTTC. Encoded protein: CASSFGDSRGYEQYF.

This clonotype has a count of ten or more. The chain joins TRBV4-1 to TRBJ1-2, with a possible D match to TRBD1 (6 bases). Trimming removed 0 bases at V and 4 bases at J, with 9 bases between. The CDR3 totals 14 residues. Germline CDR1 MGHRA, CDR2 YSYEKL. The CDR3 DNA follows: TGCGCCAGCAGCCAAGATCCCAGGGGCTATGGCTACACCTTC. Amino acid sequence: CASSQDPRGYGYTF.

This clonotype was seen repeatedly, ten times or more. The gene calls are TRBV19 and TRBJ1-6; perhaps TRBD1 as D (5 bases). CDR1 is LNHDA and CDR2 is SQIVND in the germline V gene (reference sequence). V was trimmed by 8 bases and J by 7 bases, leaving 12 bases between them. The CDR3 length is 13 residues. The CDR3 nucleotides read TGTGCCAGTGAAAGGGACTCCAATTCACCCCTCCACTTT. As protein: CASERDSNSPLHF.

This clonotype was seen ten or more times. The chain couples TRBV20-1 to TRBJ2-1; D is possibly TRBD2 (6 bases). V shed 1 base and J shed 10 bases, with 23 bases lying between them. The germline CDR1 and CDR2 sequences are DFQATT and SNEGSKA (reference sequence). The CDR3 covers 16 residues. Written as DNA, the CDR3 is TGCAGTGCTAGAGGCCCTGCGCTAGCGTCATCATGGGAGCAGTTCTTC. Translating gives CSARGPALASSWEQFF.